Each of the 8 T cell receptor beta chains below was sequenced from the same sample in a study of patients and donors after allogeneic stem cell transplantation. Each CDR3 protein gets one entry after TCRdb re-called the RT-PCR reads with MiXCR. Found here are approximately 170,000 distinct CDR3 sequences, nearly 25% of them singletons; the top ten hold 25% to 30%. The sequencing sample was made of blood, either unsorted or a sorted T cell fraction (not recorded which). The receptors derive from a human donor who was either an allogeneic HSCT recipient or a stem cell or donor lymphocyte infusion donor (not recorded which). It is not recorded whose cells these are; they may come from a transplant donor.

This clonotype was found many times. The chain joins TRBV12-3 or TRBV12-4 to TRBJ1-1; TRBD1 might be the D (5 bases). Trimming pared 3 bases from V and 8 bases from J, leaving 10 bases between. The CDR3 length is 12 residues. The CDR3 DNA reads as TGTGCCAGCAGTTTGGGACCTTTCGAAGCTTTCTTT. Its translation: CASSLGPFEAFF.

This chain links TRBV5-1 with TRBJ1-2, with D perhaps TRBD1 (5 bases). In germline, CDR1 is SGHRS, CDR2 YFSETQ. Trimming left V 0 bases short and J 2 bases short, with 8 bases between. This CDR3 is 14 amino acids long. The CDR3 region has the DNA TGCGCCAGCAGCTTGGCCTCAGGGAACTATGGCTACACCTTC. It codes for CASSLASGNYGYTF.

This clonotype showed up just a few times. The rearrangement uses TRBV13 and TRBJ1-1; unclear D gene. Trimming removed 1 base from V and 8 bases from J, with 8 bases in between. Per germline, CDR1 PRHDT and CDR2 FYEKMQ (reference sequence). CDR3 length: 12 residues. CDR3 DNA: TGTGCCAGCAGCTTAGAAGAATCCGAAGCTTTCTTT. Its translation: CASSLEESEAFF.

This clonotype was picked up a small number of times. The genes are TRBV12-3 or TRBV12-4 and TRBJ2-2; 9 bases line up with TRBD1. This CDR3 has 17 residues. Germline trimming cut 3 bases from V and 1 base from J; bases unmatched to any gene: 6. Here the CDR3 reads CASSLARTGVNTGELFF. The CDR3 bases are TGTGCCAGCAGTTTGGCCCGGACAGGGGTGAACACCGGGGAGCTGTTTTTT.

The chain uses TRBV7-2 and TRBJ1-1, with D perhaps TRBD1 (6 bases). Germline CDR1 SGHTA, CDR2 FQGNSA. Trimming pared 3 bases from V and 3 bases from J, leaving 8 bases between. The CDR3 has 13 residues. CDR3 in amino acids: CASSLGHYTEAFF. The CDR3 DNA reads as TGTGCCAGCAGCTTGGGACATTACACTGAAGCTTTCTTT.

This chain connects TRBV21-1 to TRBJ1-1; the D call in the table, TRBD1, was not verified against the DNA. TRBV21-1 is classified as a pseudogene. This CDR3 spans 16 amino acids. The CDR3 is CASSKALGHKNTEAFF. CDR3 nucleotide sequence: TGTGCCAGCAGCAAAGCATTAGGACATAAGAACACTGAAGCTTTCTTT.

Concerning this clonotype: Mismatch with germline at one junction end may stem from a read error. The CDR3 sequence: CSARPPVSTNYCYTF. The CDR3 coding sequence is TGCAGTGCTAGGCCTCCAGTCAGTACTAACTATTGCTACACCTTC. The chain couples TRBV20-1 to TRBJ1-2; no definite D call. Germline CDR1 DFQATT, CDR2 SNEGSKA (reference sequence). The CDR3 consists of 15 residues.

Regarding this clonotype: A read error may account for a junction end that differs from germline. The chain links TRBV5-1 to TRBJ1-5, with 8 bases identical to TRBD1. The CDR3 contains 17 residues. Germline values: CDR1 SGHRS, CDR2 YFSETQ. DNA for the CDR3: TGCGCCAGCAGCAACTCGGCGGACAGGGTAGATCATCACCCCCAGCATTTT. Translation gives CASSNSADRVDHHPQHF.